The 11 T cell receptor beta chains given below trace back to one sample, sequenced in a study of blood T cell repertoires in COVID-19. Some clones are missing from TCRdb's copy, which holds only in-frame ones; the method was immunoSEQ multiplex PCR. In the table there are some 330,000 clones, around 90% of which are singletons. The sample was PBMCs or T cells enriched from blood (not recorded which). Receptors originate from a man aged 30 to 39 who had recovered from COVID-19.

CDR3 in DNA: TGTGCCAGCAGTTTATTAGCGGGGGGCCGGGGCACAGATACGCAGTATTTT. Protein sequence: CASSLLAGGRGTDTQYF. V is TRBV28 and J is TRBJ2-3; 10 bases line up with TRBD2. Germline V gene sequence: CDR1 MDHEN, CDR2 SYDVKM. After removal of 1 base from V and 1 base from J, the junction contained 5 bases not matched to a gene. This CDR3 has 17 amino acids.

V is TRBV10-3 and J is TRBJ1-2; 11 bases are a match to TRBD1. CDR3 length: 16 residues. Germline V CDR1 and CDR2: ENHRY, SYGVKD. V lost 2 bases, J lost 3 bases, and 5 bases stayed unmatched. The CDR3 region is CAISEGRDRGDYGYTF. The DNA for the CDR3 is TGTGCCATCAGTGAGGGCCGGGACAGGGGGGACTATGGCTACACCTTC.

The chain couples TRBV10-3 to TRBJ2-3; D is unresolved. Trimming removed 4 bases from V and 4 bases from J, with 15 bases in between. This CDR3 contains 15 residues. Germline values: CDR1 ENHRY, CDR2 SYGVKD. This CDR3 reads CAISAQGRISDTQYF. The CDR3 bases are TGTGCCATCAGTGCCCAAGGCAGGATTTCAGATACGCAGTATTTT.

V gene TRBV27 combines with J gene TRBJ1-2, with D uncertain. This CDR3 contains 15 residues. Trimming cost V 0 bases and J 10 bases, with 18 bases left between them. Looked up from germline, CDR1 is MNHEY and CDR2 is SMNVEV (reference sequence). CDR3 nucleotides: TGTGCCAGCAGTTTATCAGGTTGGGTACAGAACGACTACACCTTC. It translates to CASSLSGWVQNDYTF.

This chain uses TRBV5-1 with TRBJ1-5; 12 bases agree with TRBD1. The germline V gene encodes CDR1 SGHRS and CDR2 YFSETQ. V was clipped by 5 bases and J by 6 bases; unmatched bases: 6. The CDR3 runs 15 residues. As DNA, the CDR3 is TGCGCCAGCAGATCCGGGACAGGGGGCTCTCAGCCCCAGCATTTT. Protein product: CASRSGTGGSQPQHF.

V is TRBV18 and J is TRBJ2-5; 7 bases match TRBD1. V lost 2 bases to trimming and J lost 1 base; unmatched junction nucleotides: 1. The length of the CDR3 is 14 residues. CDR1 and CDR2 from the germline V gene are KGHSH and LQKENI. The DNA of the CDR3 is TGTGCCAGCTCACCAGACAGGGCCCAAGAGACCCAGTACTTC. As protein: CASSPDRAQETQYF.

The CDR3 is CASSPARDTYGYTF. The CDR3 region has the DNA TGTGCCAGCAGCCCGGCCCGGGACACCTATGGCTACACCTTC. This rearrangement joins TRBV28 to TRBJ1-2, with a tentative D call TRBD1 (6 bases). The CDR3 has 14 residues. Trimming removed 6 bases from V and 4 bases from J, with 15 bases in between. Germline V CDR1 and CDR2: MDHEN, SYDVKM.

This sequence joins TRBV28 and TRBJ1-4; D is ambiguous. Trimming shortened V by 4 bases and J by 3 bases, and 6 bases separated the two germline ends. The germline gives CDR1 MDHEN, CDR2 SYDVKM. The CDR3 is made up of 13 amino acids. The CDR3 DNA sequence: TGTGCCAGCAGTTCCAGGTCTAATGAAAAACTGTTTTTT. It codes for CASSSRSNEKLFF.

The CDR3 nucleotides are TGTGCCAGCAGTCCCGAAACTAGCGGGGGGGCCGTGGGCACCGGGGAGCTGTTTTTT. Translation gives CASSPETSGGAVGTGELFF. The chain joins TRBV2 to TRBJ2-2, with 13 nucleotides matching TRBD2. Germline V gene data show CDR1 as SNHLY and CDR2 as FYNNEI. V shed 5 bases, J shed 4 bases, and the junction held 13 bases outside the gene matches. CDR3 size: 19 residues. Full variable domain (rest looked up from reference TRBV2 and TRBJ2-2): EPEVTQTPSHQVTQMGQEVILRCVPISNHLYFYWYRQILGQKVEFLVSFYNNEISEKSEIFDDQFSVERPDGSNFTLKIRSTKLEDSAMYFCASSPETSGGAVGTGELFFGEGSRLTVL.

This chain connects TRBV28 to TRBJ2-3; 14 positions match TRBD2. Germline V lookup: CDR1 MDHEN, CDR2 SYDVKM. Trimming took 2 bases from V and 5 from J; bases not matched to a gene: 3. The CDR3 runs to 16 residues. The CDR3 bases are TGTGCCAGCAGTTTACTGACTAGCGGGGGGGGAGATACGCAGTATTTT. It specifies CASSLLTSGGGDTQYF.

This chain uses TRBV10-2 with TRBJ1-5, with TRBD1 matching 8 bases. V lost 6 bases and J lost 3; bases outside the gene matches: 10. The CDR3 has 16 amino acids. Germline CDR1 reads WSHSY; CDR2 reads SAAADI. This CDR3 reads CASSSAGQGPNQPQHF. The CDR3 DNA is TGCGCCAGCAGCTCCGCCGGACAGGGCCCCAATCAGCCCCAGCATTTT.